Listed here are 21 T cell receptor beta chains from one sample, sequenced in a study of blood T cell repertoires in COVID-19. Generated by immunoSEQ multiplex PCR, the TCRdb table keeps only in-frame clones and is missing some. Of roughly 330,000 clones listed, 80% to 90% were seen once; the top ten hold roughly a tenth. The sequencing sample was made of peripheral blood. These receptors were taken from a young man with COVID-19, enrolled during active disease.

This sequence joins TRBV5-6 and TRBJ1-2; 10 nucleotides align to TRBD1. The germline gives CDR1 SGHDT, CDR2 YYEEEE. This CDR3 contains 14 residues. Trimming cost V 5 bases and J 5 bases; bases outside gene matches: 6. The CDR3 bases are TGTGCCAGCAGGAATCCGGGACAGGGGTATGGCTACACCTTC. It is translated as CASRNPGQGYGYTF.

The chain uses TRBV11-2 and TRBJ2-1; 9 nucleotides match TRBD1. CDR1 SGHAT and CDR2 FQNNGV come from the germline V gene. V was pared by 5 bases and J by 5 bases, with 7 bases of the junction left unmatched. The CDR3 consists of 15 residues. The chain's CDR3 is CASSLDRGSHNEQFF. As DNA, the CDR3 is TGTGCCAGCAGCCTGGACAGGGGTTCTCACAATGAGCAGTTCTTC.

This clone appeared once. This sequence joins TRBV7-9 and TRBJ1-6; 7 bases agree with TRBD1. Germline V lookup: CDR1 SEHNR, CDR2 FQNEAQ (reference sequence). This CDR3 comprises 17 residues. Trimming cost V 4 bases and J 7 bases; bases outside gene matches: 13. The CDR3 DNA reads TGTGCCAGCAGCTCCCCGGGACAGTCAGCAGGGAATTCACCCCTCCACTTT. It translates to CASSSPGQSAGNSPLHF. The full variable domain, with the rest looked up from reference TRBV7-9 and TRBJ1-6, is DTGVSQNPRHKITKRGQNVTFRCDPISEHNRLYWYRQTLGQGPEFLTYFQNEAQLEKSRLLSDRFSAERPKGSFSTLEIQRTEQGDSAMYLCASSSPGQSAGNSPLHFGNGTRLTVT.

The rearrangement links TRBV6-5 to TRBJ1-3; D gene unclear. This CDR3 is 16 amino acids long. CDR1 is MNHEY, CDR2 SVGAGI, per germline. Deletions cut 4 bases from V and 4 bases from J, with 17 bases between. The CDR3 reads CASSSIPKTPGNTIYF. The CDR3 nucleotides read TGTGCCAGCAGTTCCATTCCTAAAACCCCCGGAAACACCATATATTTT.

As DNA, the CDR3 is TGTGCCAGCAGCCAAGGCCCGAGCGCAACCGGGGAGCTGTTTTTT. This translates into CASSQGPSATGELFF. V usage is TRBV3-1 (or the pseudogene TRBV3-2) and J usage is TRBJ2-2; D unclear. V lost 1 base to trimming and J lost 5 bases, with 11 bases between them. Germline V gene lookup returns CDR1 LGHDT and CDR2 YNNKEL (reference sequence). There are 15 residues in the CDR3.

This clone was found once. The rearrangement uses TRBV27 and TRBJ2-3; TRBD2 matches at 7 bases. Germline CDR1 is MNHEY and CDR2 is SMNVEV (reference sequence). The CDR3 sequence is 16 residues long. Trimming at V came to 2 bases and at J to 4 bases, leaving 9 bases not matched to a gene. CDR3 amino acids: CASSLPLTGLPDTQYF. CDR3 nucleotide sequence: TGTGCCAGCAGTTTACCTCTTACGGGACTACCAGATACGCAGTATTTT.

The CDR3 DNA is TGCGCCAGCAGGCTGACCCCCTCCGGGACAGTAACCTACGAGCAGTACTTC. Its translation: CASRLTPSGTVTYEQYF. This chain joins TRBV5-1 and TRBJ2-7, with 7 positions matching TRBD1. The CDR3 covers 17 residues. With V trimmed by 5 bases and J by 2 bases, 16 bases remained unmatched. CDR1 is SGHRS, CDR2 YFSETQ, per germline.

V gene TRBV5-5 combines with J gene TRBJ1-1; TRBD1 is a possible D gene (5 bases). Trimming pared 0 bases from V and 5 bases from J, leaving 11 bases between. Looked up from germline, CDR1 is SGHKS and CDR2 is YYEKEE (reference sequence). The CDR3 runs to 14 residues. The CDR3 nucleotides read TGTGCCAGCAGCTTGGAAAGTGACAGAACTGAAGCTTTCTTT. Translating gives CASSLESDRTEAFF. The full variable domain, completed using reference TRBV5-5 and TRBJ1-1, is DAGVTQSPTHLIKTRGQQVTLRCSPISGHKSVSWYQQVLGQGPQFIFQYYEKEERGRGNFPDRFSARQFPNYSSELNVNALLLGDSALYLCASSLESDRTEAFFGQGTRLTVV.

Comment on this clone: One end of the junction varies from germline; a read error may be responsible. V usage is TRBV6-5 and J usage is TRBJ1-2; TRBD1 aligns across 9 bases. Germline CDR1 MNHEY, CDR2 SVGAGI. The CDR3 is made up of 14 amino acids. The CDR3 protein is CASTPGQGNFGYTF. CDR3 in DNA: TGTGCCAGCACCCCGGGACAGGGTAACTTTGGCTACACCTTC.

V gene TRBV27 combines with J gene TRBJ1-1, with no clear D. This CDR3 is 16 amino acids long. Looked up from germline, CDR1 is MNHEY and CDR2 is SMNVEV (reference sequence). The V and J ends lost 8 bases and 1 base respectively, with 20 bases between them. CDR3 nucleotides: TGTGCCAGCGAACCAGCACTAGGACGGGGGAACACTGAAGCTTTCTTT. Amino acids: CASEPALGRGNTEAFF.

This chain links TRBV7-3 with TRBJ1-2; 11 nucleotides agree with TRBD1. The CDR3 runs to 15 residues. The ends lost 5 bases at V and 5 bases at J; junction bases unmatched: 7. The germline gives CDR1 SGHTA, CDR2 FQGTGA. In DNA form, the CDR3 reads TGTGCCAGCAGCCCAAAGGGGGACAGGGGGTATGGCTACACCTTC. It specifies CASSPKGDRGYGYTF.

The chain uses TRBV11-2 and TRBJ2-1; possibly TRBD1 for D (6 bases). V lost 5 bases, J lost 8 bases, and 16 bases lay in between. The CDR3 is 14 amino acids. In germline, CDR1 is SGHAT, CDR2 FQNNGV. CDR3 loop: CASSPPNRDHEQFF. The CDR3 nucleotides are TGTGCCAGCAGCCCGCCGAACAGGGATCATGAGCAGTTCTTC.

This clone appeared once. V usage is TRBV24-1 and J usage is TRBJ2-3; no reliable D call. The ends were cut back, 2 bases at V and 0 bases at J, with 2 bases in the middle. CDR3 length equals 13 residues. The germline V gene encodes CDR1 KGHDR and CDR2 SFDVKD. CDR3 nucleotides: TGTGCCACCAGTGATTCAAGCACAGATACGCAGTATTTT. Translated, it gives CATSDSSTDTQYF.

This clone came up a few times. V gene TRBV4-1 combines with J gene TRBJ1-5; D perhaps matches TRBD1 (6 bases). The CDR3 spans 15 residues. V lost 1 base, J lost 4 bases, and 11 bases lay in between. Germline V gene data show CDR1 as MGHRA and CDR2 as YSYEKL. CDR3 amino acids: CASSQVQGLNQPQHF. In DNA form, the CDR3 reads TGCGCCAGCAGCCAAGTCCAGGGGCTGAATCAGCCCCAGCATTTT.

The genes are TRBV7-8 and TRBJ2-3; unclear D gene. V gave up 5 bases and J gave up 3 bases, with 6 bases separating them. This CDR3 is 12 amino acids long. The germline V gene has CDR1 SGHVS and CDR2 FQNEAQ. The CDR3 is CASSPMTDTQYF. For the CDR3, the DNA is TGTGCCAGCAGCCCAATGACAGATACGCAGTATTTT.

This clone was seen a single time. The V and J genes are TRBV5-6 and TRBJ1-1, with 7 bases identical to TRBD1. The V and J ends lost 0 bases and 1 base, in that order; junction bases with no gene match: 12. The CDR3 runs to 18 residues. Germline V lookup: CDR1 SGHDT, CDR2 YYEEEE. CDR3 protein: CASSLGFVAGGRNTEAFF. In DNA form, the CDR3 reads TGTGCCAGCAGCTTGGGTTTCGTGGCAGGGGGTCGGAACACTGAAGCTTTCTTT. Drawing the rest from reference TRBV5-6 and TRBJ1-1, the complete variable domain is DAGVTQSPTHLIKTRGQQVTLRCSPKSGHDTVSWYQQALGQGPQFIFQYYEEEERQRGNFPDRFSGHQFPNYSSELNVNALLLGDSALYLCASSLGFVAGGRNTEAFFGQGTRLTVV.

The chain combines TRBV10-3 with TRBJ2-1; TRBD2 aligns across 15 bases. From germline, CDR1 is ENHRY and CDR2 SYGVKD. The CDR3 is 18 residues long. V lost 3 bases and J lost 14; bases outside the gene matches: 17. The CDR3 reads CAISDQGLAGGSFLRKFF. CDR3 DNA: TGTGCCATCAGTGATCAGGGACTAGCGGGAGGATCCTTTCTTAGGAAGTTCTTC.

The V and J genes are TRBV15 and TRBJ2-3, with D perhaps matching TRBD1 (6 bases). Deletions cut 0 bases from V and 4 bases from J, with 11 bases between. Germline CDR1 and CDR2: LNHNV and YYDKDF (reference sequence). This CDR3 is 15 amino acids long. The CDR3 nucleotides are TGTGCCACCAGCAGAGATCCGGCAGGGGCAGATACGCAGTATTTT. The encoded protein is CATSRDPAGADTQYF.

This chain joins TRBV7-9 and TRBJ1-2, with D unclear. There are 13 residues in the CDR3. Germline CDR1 is SEHNR and CDR2 is FQNEAQ (reference sequence). The V gene lost 1 base and the J gene lost 8 bases, with 11 bases spanning the gap. DNA for the CDR3: TGTGCCAGCAGCTTAGAGGCTGGGAGAGGCTACACCTTC. Protein sequence: CASSLEAGRGYTF. Together with reference TRBV7-9 and TRBJ1-2, the CDR3 gives the full variable domain: DTGVSQNPRHKITKRGQNVTFRCDPISEHNRLYWYRQTLGQGPEFLTYFQNEAQLEKSRLLSDRFSAERPKGSFSTLEIQRTEQGDSAMYLCASSLEAGRGYTFGSGTRLTVV.

The chain employs TRBV28 and TRBJ1-1; possibly TRBD1 for D (5 bases). This CDR3 contains 15 residues. Trimming took 6 bases from V and 6 from J, leaving 20 bases between them. CDR1 is MDHEN and CDR2 is SYDVKM in the germline V gene. The CDR3 spells CASRPQGLGASEAFF. In nucleotides, the CDR3 is TGTGCCAGCAGACCCCAGGGTCTTGGGGCGTCTGAAGCTTTCTTT.

The rearrangement joins TRBV5-6 to TRBJ2-5; possibly TRBD2 for D (5 bases). V shed 4 bases and J shed 5 bases, with 18 bases lying between them. The CDR3 covers 15 residues. Germline assignment: CDR1 SGHDT and CDR2 YYEEEE. The CDR3, as DNA: TGTGCCAGCAGCAACCTAGGCTCGGGGATCGAGACCCAGTACTTC. This translates into CASSNLGSGIETQYF.